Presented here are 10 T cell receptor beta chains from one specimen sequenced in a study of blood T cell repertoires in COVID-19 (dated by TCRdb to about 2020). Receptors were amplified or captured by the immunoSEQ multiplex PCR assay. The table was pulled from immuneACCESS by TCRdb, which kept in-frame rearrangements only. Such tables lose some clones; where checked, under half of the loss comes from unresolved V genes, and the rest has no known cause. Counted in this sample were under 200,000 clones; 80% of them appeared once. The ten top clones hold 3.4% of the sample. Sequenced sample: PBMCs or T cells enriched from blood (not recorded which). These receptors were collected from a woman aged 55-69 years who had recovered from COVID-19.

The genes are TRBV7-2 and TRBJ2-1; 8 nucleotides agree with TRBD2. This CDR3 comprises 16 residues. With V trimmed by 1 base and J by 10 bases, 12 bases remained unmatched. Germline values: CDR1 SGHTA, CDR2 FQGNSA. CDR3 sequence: CASSLGTSGPLREQFF. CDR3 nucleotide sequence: TGTGCCAGCAGCTTAGGTACTAGCGGCCCTCTAAGGGAGCAGTTCTTC.

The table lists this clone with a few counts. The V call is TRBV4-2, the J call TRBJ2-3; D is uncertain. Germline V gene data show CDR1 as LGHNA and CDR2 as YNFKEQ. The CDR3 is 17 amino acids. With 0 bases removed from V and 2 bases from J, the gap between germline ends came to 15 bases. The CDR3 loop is CASSQDIYGEVTDTQYF. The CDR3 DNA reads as TGTGCCAGCAGCCAAGATATTTACGGTGAGGTCACAGATACGCAGTATTTT.

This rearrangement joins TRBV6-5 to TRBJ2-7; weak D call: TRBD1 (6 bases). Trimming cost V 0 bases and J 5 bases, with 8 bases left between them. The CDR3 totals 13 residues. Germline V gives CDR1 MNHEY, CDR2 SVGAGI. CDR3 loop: CASSYSAGDEQYF. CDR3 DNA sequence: TGTGCCAGCAGTTACTCGGCAGGGGACGAGCAGTACTTC.

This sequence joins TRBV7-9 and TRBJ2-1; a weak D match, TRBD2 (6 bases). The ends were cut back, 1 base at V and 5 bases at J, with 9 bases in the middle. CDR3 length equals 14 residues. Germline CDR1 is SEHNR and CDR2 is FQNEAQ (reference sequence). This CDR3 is CASSLVRTNNEQFF. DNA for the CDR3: TGTGCCAGCAGCTTAGTCAGGACTAACAATGAGCAGTTCTTC.

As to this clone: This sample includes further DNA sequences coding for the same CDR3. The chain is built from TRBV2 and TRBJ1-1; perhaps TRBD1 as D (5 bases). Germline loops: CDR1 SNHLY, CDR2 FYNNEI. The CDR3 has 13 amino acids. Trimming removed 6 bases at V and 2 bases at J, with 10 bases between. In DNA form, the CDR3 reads TGTGCCAGCAGCGGGCAGGGTAACACTGAAGCTTTCTTT. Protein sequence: CASSGQGNTEAFF.

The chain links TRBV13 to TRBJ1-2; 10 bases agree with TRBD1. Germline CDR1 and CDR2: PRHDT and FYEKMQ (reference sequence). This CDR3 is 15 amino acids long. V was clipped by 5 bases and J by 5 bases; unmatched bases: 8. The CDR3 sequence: CASSPPGQGRYGYTF. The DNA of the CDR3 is TGTGCCAGCAGCCCCCCGGGACAGGGGCGGTATGGCTACACCTTC.

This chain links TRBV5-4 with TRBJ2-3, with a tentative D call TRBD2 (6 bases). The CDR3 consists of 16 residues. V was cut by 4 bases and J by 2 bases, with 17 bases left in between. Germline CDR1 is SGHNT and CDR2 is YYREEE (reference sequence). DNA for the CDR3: TGTGCCAGCAGCGCCACACGGGGAGGCAACACAGATACGCAGTATTTT. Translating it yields CASSATRGGNTDTQYF.

The CDR3 sequence: CASSYDEMRGYTF. CDR3 DNA sequence: TGTGCCAGCAGTTACGATGAAATGAGAGGCTACACCTTC. This sequence joins TRBV6-2 or TRBV6-3 and TRBJ1-2, with unresolved D. CDR3 length: 13 residues. The germline V gene encodes CDR1 MNHEY and CDR2 SVGEGT. V was pared by 2 bases and J by 8 bases, with 12 bases between.

CDR3 sequence: CASSVPGTGKRGKNIQYF. The CDR3, as DNA: TGTGCCAGCAGCGTACCCGGGACAGGCAAAAGGGGCAAAAACATTCAGTACTTC. The rearrangement links TRBV7-2 to TRBJ2-4; 8 nucleotides align to TRBD1. V trimming: 5 bases; J trimming: 3 bases; junction bases outside the gene matches: 15. CDR3 length: 18 amino acids. Germline loops: CDR1 SGHTA, CDR2 FQGNSA.

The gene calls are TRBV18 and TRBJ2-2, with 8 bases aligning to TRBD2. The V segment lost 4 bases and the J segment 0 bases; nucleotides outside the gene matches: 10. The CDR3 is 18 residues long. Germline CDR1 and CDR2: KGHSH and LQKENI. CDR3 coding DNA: TGTGCCAGCTCACGAACCCCCCCCGGGGGGGCGAACACCGGGGAGCTGTTTTTT. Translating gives CASSRTPPGGANTGELFF.